A single TCR beta chain is shown here with its context. Its specific antigen is unknown. Base-call qualities are not available, and no considerably larger clone is one nucleotide away. CDR1 and CDR2 were assigned from the germline V gene as SGHRS and YFSETQ. From the cysteine up to the phenylalanine, the CDR3 has a length of 16 residues. The DNA shown is the 48-base CDR3, in frame from base 1. Libraries were constructed by the immunoSEQ multiplex PCR assay. The multiplex PCR relied on a mix of 60 forward primers for TCR Vbeta segments and 13 reverse primers for TCR Jbeta segments. The CDR3 region of rearranged TCR beta genes was amplified from genomic DNA by a multiplex PCR assay. On the Illumina HiSeq System, the amplified TCR beta libraries were sequenced as 87-base-pair reads. Under the source paper's analysis protocol: A later analysis counted tens of millions of unique TCR beta chains across the 670 or so repertoires, and some 12 million of these chains were shared by at least two donors. Raw reads were error-corrected and collapsed into unique sequences by a nearest-neighbor algorithm in which closely related sequences were merged to remove PCR and sequencing errors. V, D and J gene segments were assigned by aligning CDR3 sequences to IMGT reference sequences. For a sequence to be retained, at least a six-nucleotide match to both a V gene segment and a J gene segment was required. A rearrangement counted as productive if the CDR3 had no stop codons and remained in frame with V and J, and every other rearrangement counted as non-productive. CDR3 was defined by IMGT convention, running from the second conserved V-encoded cysteine to the conserved J-encoded phenylalanine. The earlier analysis of fewer than 700 of the donors excluded sequences that lacked an unambiguous match to a single V gene segment. In an earlier analysis of 587 of the donors, a V segment was called functional when productive rearrangements were above 56.7%, and segregating when the standard deviation between donors exceeded 5%. A statistical classification framework was developed to diagnose cytomegalovirus status using the catalog of TCR beta chain sequences. In a later analysis, V and J genes were assigned by comparing TCR nucleotide sequences against IMGT/GENE-DB human TR gene sequences. Using the TCRdist pipeline, a later analysis assigned CDR3 sequences along with most-parsimonious VDJ recombination scenarios. A later analysis defined each TCR beta chain by its CDR3 amino acid sequence plus V-gene family, and excluded reads lacking a unique V-gene family. As a way to deal with suspected cross-contamination and a sequencing artifact, a later analysis dropped hundreds of nucleotide sequences that were highly shared and had low generation probability. A later analysis calculated a clonal expansion index for each public chain from normalized within-repertoire ranks of inferred template counts. In a later analysis, generation probabilities were computed with a VDJ recombination model fitted to out-of-frame rearrangements, and the resulting probabilities were checked against IGoR. A later analysis scored TCR-TCR, TCR-HLA and TCR-CMV co-occurrence with hypergeometric tests, applying a repertoire-size bias correction to TCR pairs. False discovery rates were estimated in a later analysis by permuting HLA or CMV assignments 20 times. A later analysis grouped co-occurring TCRs with DBSCAN, adding TCRdist sequence similarity when clustering within HLA-allele-positive subsets. Co-occurrence clustering excluded repertoires with fewer than 30,000 or more than 120,000 public chains, plus five with anomalous nucleotide sharing. Sourced from immuneACCESS, this table was stored by TCRdb with only in-frame sequences that have V and J called. A share of the clones is absent; for the studies checked, an unresolved V gene accounts for under half, and the remainder has no known explanation. That table supplies the V and J calls and clone size; D and trimming were determined from the DNA. Across this sample there are about 120,000 clones, with 82% seen only once. Roughly 1.5% of the sample is in the top ten clones.

In total, roughly 710 healthy bone marrow donors made up the cohort. All cohort members were sampled while nominally healthy, although unrecorded immune exposures were likely present. The donor tested CMV seronegative and was one of the 352 seronegative cohort members. Each donor provided a peripheral blood sample, and peripheral blood mononuclear cells were used for TCR beta sequencing. Genomic DNA was extracted from the blood cell samples with the Qiagen DNeasy Blood Extraction Kit. This entry belongs to a study of cytomegalovirus exposure and HLA in healthy donors (dated by TCRdb to about 2017). About the investigation overall: According to an earlier analysis of around 600 of the donors, about 179 million T cells yielded 120 million or so unique TCR beta sequences and roughly 280 Gb of sequence data. A later genetic analysis used genome-wide SNP genotypes for about 65% of the roughly 700 donors, treating that subset as a discovery cohort. A separate validation cohort of some 130 different subjects was used in addition to the roughly 700-subject first cohort. Of the approximately 400 genotyped donors, 65% to 90% were placed in the genetic ancestry cluster associated with self-reported Caucasian donors. In an earlier analysis of 587 of the donors, high-throughput TCR beta sequencing was used to judge whether each TCR beta V gene segment behaved as functional or pseudogenic. All discovery cohort repertoires had been generated on a single sequencing platform. To predict cytomegalovirus infection status, the study brought together high-throughput TCR immunosequencing, statistical association of individual TCRs with disease status, and machine learning. Several DR-DQ haplotypes were treated as single units for association and clustering because of strong linkage in the cohort. Among about 360 genotyped donors of the cohort, an average of about 240,000 unique TCR beta nucleotide sequences were sequenced per donor, around 18% of them non-productive. The study was designed to test whether signatures of past pathogen exposure could be identified by cataloging public T cell receptors. Alongside the repertoire data, information on donor age, sex, ethnicity and CMV serostatus was compiled. Typing coverage differed by locus: A, B, C, DRB1 and DQB1 were typed in about 620-630 donors, DQA1 in about 560, DPA1 in around 580, and DPB1 in 450 to 490. The study profiled the T cell repertoires of approximately 700 subjects by immunosequencing and related them to cytomegalovirus serostatus. An early release that covered fewer than 800 HLA-typed donors contained around 330 gigabases of sequencing data and tens of millions of unique TCR sequences. HLA typing covered class I and class II loci at four-digit resolution. To study patterns of TCR occurrence, a later analysis re-analyzed previously published TCR beta repertoires from just over 650 donors and added high-resolution HLA genotyping. In the later analysis, no new phenotypic data were used to find candidate immune exposures; instead, reliance was placed on TCR beta sequences and their occurrence across donors. Study-wide findings and limitations: According to a later analysis, TCR association rates differed among HLA loci, with DRB1 alleles showing the most associated TCRs and HLA-C alleles showing the fewest. In both the original and validation cohorts, the classifier was reported to diagnose cytomegalovirus status with high specificity and sensitivity. The authors suggested that the approach could potentially be extended to other disease states and immunological phenotypes. According to a later analysis, most CMV-associated TCR beta chains appeared to be HLA-restricted, and the HLA associations seemed to be driven largely by CMV exposure. A later analysis found that HLA-associated TCR beta chains were more clonally expanded and had lower generation probabilities than equally common non-associated chains. In a later genetic analysis, fewer N-insertions in productive TCRs were reported among donors in an Asian-associated ancestry cluster than the roughly 640-donor mean. Because counts were too low, 15 to 20 rarely observed V segments, including chromosome 9 orphons, were left out of the earlier analysis of 587 of the donors. HLA typing was unavailable for some donors at each locus, so association tests used only the typed subset. At a false discovery rate of 0.05, a later analysis linked fewer than 20,000 TCR beta sequences to specific HLA alleles. In this cohort, only TCR beta chains were sequenced, and detectable features were limited by the absence of alpha or paired-chain data. In vitro tests confirmed that three of the cytomegalovirus-associated TCR beta chains recognize cytomegalovirus antigens. A further reported finding was that TCR beta sequences accurately predicted the HLA-A and HLA-B alleles for most subjects in the first cohort. A cluster of highly shared sequence variants was judged likely to be a technical artifact of the sequencing pipeline. V-gene and J-gene trimming of TCR beta chains was associated with a missense DCLRE1C variant in a later genetic analysis, and the association was replicated in an independent cohort. The only immune exposure information available for the cohort was CMV serostatus. While some public TCRs were present in many individuals, most TCR sequences turned up only very rarely across donors. The 87-base-pair reads could not distinguish some IMGT-functional V segments, including TRBV6-2 and TRBV6-3, so those segments were excluded. The presence/absence analyses assumed that sequencing depth was roughly uniform across donors, and that assumption may not be true. The study gave a list of 150 to 200 TCR beta chains associated with cytomegalovirus. An earlier analysis of approximately 540 of the donors showed that most TCR beta V segments appeared in productive rearrangements either about 87% or about 30% of the time, which broadly matched IMGT annotations. Linkage disequilibrium might explain the correlated functional status among segregating V segments, but an unknown experimental factor could not be ruled out. A later analysis reported that several top co-occurrence clusters appeared linked to parvovirus B19, influenza, CMV and Epstein-Barr virus. When HLA alleles, especially DR and DQ, strongly co-occurred, TCR associations were difficult to assign to individual alleles.

The rearranged chain carries TRBV5-1 and TRBJ2-5; matching of 6 bases hints at TRBD2 as the D gene. The J call is uncertain, as TRBJ2-7 better fits the DNA end. The sequence was collected from a woman under 30 in good health and CMV-seronegative. Sequenced input: PBMCs. CDR3 protein: CASSLWRDPSHYEQYF. The DNA reads TGCGCCAGCAGCTTGTGGAGGGATCCCTCTCACTACGAGCAGTACTTC.